This T cell receptor (beta chain) comes out of a study of patients and donors after allogeneic stem cell transplantation. Germline lookup yields CDR1 SQVTM and CDR2 ANQGSEA. The CDR3 sequence is 14 residues long. Trimming removed 7 bases from V and 0 bases from J, with 14 bases in between. This clonotype occurred once. One entry per CDR3 protein results from TCRdb running MiXCR on the RT-PCR reads. The sample carries over 150,000 distinct CDR3 sequences, approximately 41% recorded once. Sequenced sample: blood, either unsorted or a sorted T cell fraction (not recorded which). The receptor comes from a human donor who was either an allogeneic HSCT recipient or a stem cell or donor lymphocyte infusion donor (not recorded which). It is not recorded whose cells these are; they may come from a transplant donor. The chain couples TRBV29-1 to TRBJ2-3, with D tentatively TRBD1 or TRBD2 (5 bases each). Written as DNA, the CDR3 is TGCAGCGCCGACCGGGACGGGAGCACAGATACGCAGTATTTT. Amino acid sequence: CSADRDGSTDTQYF.